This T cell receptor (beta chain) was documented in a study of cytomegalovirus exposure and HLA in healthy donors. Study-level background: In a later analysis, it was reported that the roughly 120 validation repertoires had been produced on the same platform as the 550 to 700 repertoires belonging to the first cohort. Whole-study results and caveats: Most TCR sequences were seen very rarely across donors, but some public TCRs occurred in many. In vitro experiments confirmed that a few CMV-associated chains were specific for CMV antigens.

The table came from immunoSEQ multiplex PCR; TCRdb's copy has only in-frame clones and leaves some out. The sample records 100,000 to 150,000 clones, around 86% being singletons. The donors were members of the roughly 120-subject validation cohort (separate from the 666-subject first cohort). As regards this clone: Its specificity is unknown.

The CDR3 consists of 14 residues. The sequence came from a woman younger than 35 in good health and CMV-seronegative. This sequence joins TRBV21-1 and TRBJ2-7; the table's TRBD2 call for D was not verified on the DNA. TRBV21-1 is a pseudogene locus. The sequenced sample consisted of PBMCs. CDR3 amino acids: CASSKARETYEQYF. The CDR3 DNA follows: TGTGCCAGCAGCAAAGCGCGGGAGACTTACGAGCAGTACTTC.